Below, 16 T cell receptor beta chains from the same sample are listed, as sequenced in a study of shared clonotypes between healthy human individuals. Clones were sequenced by immunoSEQ multiplex PCR, and TCRdb holds only the in-frame ones, with some missing. The sample comprises about 1.1 million clones, about 84% of which are singletons, and roughly 0.57% rests with the top ten. The sample comprised memory CD4+ T cells from PBMCs. As to subset: CD45RA-negative fraction. The receptors shown here come from a man aged 18 to 29 in good health. Some clones in this sample may be carry-over from other donors' samples.

The V and J genes are TRBV18 and TRBJ2-3, with D possibly being TRBD2 (6 bases). This CDR3 comprises 17 residues. From germline, CDR1 is KGHSH and CDR2 LQKENI. Trimming left V 2 bases short and J 0 bases short, with 15 bases between. The CDR3 sequence: CASSPKGSGTSTDTQYF. The CDR3 bases are TGTGCCAGCTCACCAAAGGGTAGCGGAACTAGCACAGATACGCAGTATTTT.

CDR3 region: CASTDGLGLAGEATDTQYF. The CDR3 region has the DNA TGTGCCAGCACCGACGGGTTAGGGCTAGCGGGCGAGGCCACAGATACGCAGTATTTT. V usage is TRBV28 and J usage is TRBJ2-3; 8 nucleotides line up with TRBD2. This CDR3 region has 19 residues. V gave up 7 bases and J gave up 2 bases; unmatched junction bases: 20. CDR1 is MDHEN and CDR2 is SYDVKM in the germline V gene.

This chain links TRBV28 with TRBJ2-3; TRBD2 matches at 7 bases. This CDR3 spans 16 amino acids. V shed 4 bases, J shed 0 bases, and the junction held 7 bases outside the gene matches. The germline V gene encodes CDR1 MDHEN and CDR2 SYDVKM. The CDR3 sequence is CASSSYLADSTDTQYF. CDR3 nucleotide sequence: TGTGCCAGCAGTTCTTATCTAGCGGATAGCACAGATACGCAGTATTTT.

A remark on this clone: A junction end diverges from the germline sequence, so it may reflect a read error. This sample also contains other DNA sequences that code for the same CDR3. V is TRBV7-9 and J is TRBJ1-1; D uncertain. The CDR3 has 13 residues. The germline V gene encodes CDR1 SEHNR and CDR2 FQNEAQ (reference sequence). This CDR3 reads CASSFQRNTEAFF. In nucleotides, the CDR3 is TGTGCCAGCAGCTTCCAGAGAAACACTGAGGCTTTCTTT.

This chain uses TRBV11-2 with TRBJ2-1, with D unresolved. Germline values: CDR1 SGHAT, CDR2 FQNNGV. The CDR3 loop spans 14 amino acids. The germline V and J ends were trimmed by 3 bases and 1 base, with 7 bases remaining between them. CDR3 amino acids: CASSFGPSYNEQFF. The CDR3 DNA sequence: TGTGCCAGCAGCTTCGGGCCTTCCTACAATGAGCAGTTCTTC. Drawing the rest from reference TRBV11-2 and TRBJ2-1, the complete variable domain is EAGVAQSPRYKIIEKRQSVAFWCNPISGHATLYWYQQILGQGPKLLIQFQNNGVVDDSQLPKDRFSAERLKGVDSTLKIQPAKLEDSAVYLCASSFGPSYNEQFFGPGTRLTVL.

The rearrangement joins TRBV15 to TRBJ1-4; no definite D call. The CDR3 has 15 amino acids. Germline V gives CDR1 LNHNV, CDR2 YYDKDF (reference sequence). Deletions cut 8 bases from V and 2 bases from J, with 15 bases between. The CDR3 reads CATGSSVVTNEKLFF. In DNA, the CDR3 is TGTGCCACCGGGTCTAGCGTCGTCACTAATGAAAAACTGTTTTTT.

This chain connects TRBV7-9 to TRBJ2-1, with 8 bases aligning to TRBD2. Unmatched junction bases numbered 5, after V lost 6 bases and J lost 1 base. There are 15 residues in the CDR3. Germline assignment: CDR1 SEHNR and CDR2 FQNEAQ (reference sequence). CDR3 residues: CASSQAGVSYNEQFF. The CDR3, as DNA: TGTGCCAGCAGTCAAGCGGGAGTGTCCTACAATGAGCAGTTCTTC.

Notes on this clone: Other DNA sequences in the sample encode the same CDR3. The chain has TRBV5-1 and TRBJ1-1; 8 positions match TRBD1. Unmatched junction bases numbered 3, after V lost 0 bases and J lost 2 bases. CDR3 size: 15 residues. Germline loops: CDR1 SGHRS, CDR2 YFSETQ. The CDR3 loop is CASSLAGTGNTEAFF. CDR3 DNA: TGCGCCAGCAGCTTGGCAGGGACAGGAAACACTGAAGCTTTCTTT.

This clone was observed a handful of times. V and J are TRBV7-2 and TRBJ2-2, with 8 bases that match TRBD2. The CDR3 loop spans 16 amino acids. Trimming removed 4 bases from V and 4 bases from J; junction bases left unmatched: 8. From germline, CDR1 is SGHTA and CDR2 FQGNSA. The CDR3 DNA sequence: TGTGCCAGCAGCTCCAGCGGGGGATTGAGCACCGGGGAGCTGTTTTTT. Translating it yields CASSSSGGLSTGELFF.

V is TRBV18 and J is TRBJ2-3; D is undetermined. The V gene lost 2 bases and the J gene lost 6 bases, with 9 bases spanning the gap. The germline V gene has CDR1 KGHSH and CDR2 LQKENI. CDR3 size: 13 residues. This CDR3 reads CASSPSQEDTQYF. The CDR3 DNA reads TGTGCCAGCTCACCAAGCCAAGAGGATACGCAGTATTTT.

V and J are TRBV5-5 and TRBJ1-1, with D hard to call. V lost 3 bases and J 0 bases, leaving 15 bases between the germline ends. Looked up from germline, CDR1 is SGHKS and CDR2 is YYEKEE (reference sequence). The length of the CDR3 is 16 residues. CDR3 residues: CASSSPSGVMNTEAFF. As DNA, the CDR3 is TGTGCCAGCAGCTCGCCCTCGGGAGTTATGAACACTGAAGCTTTCTTT.

CDR3 residues: CASSLQAGGPGDTQYF. In DNA form, the CDR3 reads TGTGCCAGCAGCTTACAAGCGGGAGGGCCGGGCGATACGCAGTATTTT. The chain couples TRBV7-9 to TRBJ2-3; TRBD2 matches 10 bases. Trimming cost V 2 bases and J 6 bases; bases outside gene matches: 8. CDR3 size: 16 residues. Germline V lookup: CDR1 SEHNR, CDR2 FQNEAQ (reference sequence).

The chain has TRBV6-5 and TRBJ2-1; 7 positions agree with TRBD2. The CDR3 spans 15 residues. The V segment lost 6 bases and the J segment 10 bases; nucleotides outside the gene matches: 15. In germline, CDR1 is MNHEY, CDR2 SVGAGI. CDR3 residues: CASSTGGPLSGEQFF. The DNA for the CDR3 is TGTGCCAGCAGCACGGGAGGACCGCTTTCTGGGGAGCAGTTCTTC.

V and J are TRBV28 and TRBJ2-7; TRBD1 is a possible D gene (5 bases). Germline CDR1 is MDHEN and CDR2 is SYDVKM. The CDR3 is made up of 14 amino acids. The V end lost 1 base, the J end lost 6 bases, and 13 bases lay between the germline ends. CDR3 amino acids: CASSLLGRDGEQYF. For the CDR3, the DNA is TGTGCCAGCAGTTTATTGGGGCGCGATGGCGAGCAGTACTTC.

In its sample, this clone was seen many times. The genes are TRBV5-1 and TRBJ1-1; TRBD1 might be the D (5 bases). The germline V and J ends were trimmed by 0 bases and 0 bases, with 12 bases remaining between them. The CDR3 is 16 residues long. Germline assignment: CDR1 SGHRS and CDR2 YFSETQ. The CDR3 DNA reads TGCGCCAGCAGCTTGGACGTCGGGACGATGAACACTGAAGCTTTCTTT. It is translated as CASSLDVGTMNTEAFF. Together with reference TRBV5-1 and TRBJ1-1, the CDR3 gives the full variable domain: KAGVTQTPRYLIKTRGQQVTLSCSPISGHRSVSWYQQTPGQGLQFLFEYFSETQRNKGNFPGRFSGRQFSNSRSEMNVSTLELGDSALYLCASSLDVGTMNTEAFFGQGTRLTVV.

V and J are TRBV6-1 and TRBJ2-7, with D hard to call. V was trimmed by 8 bases and J by 2 bases, leaving 10 bases between them. Germline assignment: CDR1 MNHNS and CDR2 SASEGT. The CDR3 has 12 amino acids. CDR3 residues: CASRRGTYEQYF. CDR3 bases: TGTGCCAGCCGTCGTGGAACCTACGAGCAGTACTTC.